The clone carrying this T cell receptor (beta chain) was seen repeatedly, ten times or more. This entry belongs to a study of T cells in Graves' hyperthyroidism and ophthalmopathy. RNA transcripts provided the source from which TCR beta CDR3 regions were amplified. When the TCR CDR3 underwent first-round RT-PCR, the HTBI primer set was used. A single record per CDR3 protein comes from TCRdb applying MiXCR to the multiplex PCR reads. Found here are around 690,000 distinct CDR3 sequences, roughly a sixth of them singletons; the top ten hold about a sixth. Looked up from germline, CDR1 is MDHEN and CDR2 is SYDVKM. The CDR3 is 15 amino acids. Trimming removed 5 bases at V and 4 bases at J, with 15 bases between.

The V gene is TRBV28, the J gene TRBJ1-3; no definite D call. The sample was blood. This receptor was identified in a man aged 45-60 years with Graves' hyperthyroidism. CDR3 nucleotide sequence: TGTGCCAGCAGTACCCGGTGGGAGTCCGGAAACACCATATATTTT. Protein sequence: CASSTRWESGNTIYF.